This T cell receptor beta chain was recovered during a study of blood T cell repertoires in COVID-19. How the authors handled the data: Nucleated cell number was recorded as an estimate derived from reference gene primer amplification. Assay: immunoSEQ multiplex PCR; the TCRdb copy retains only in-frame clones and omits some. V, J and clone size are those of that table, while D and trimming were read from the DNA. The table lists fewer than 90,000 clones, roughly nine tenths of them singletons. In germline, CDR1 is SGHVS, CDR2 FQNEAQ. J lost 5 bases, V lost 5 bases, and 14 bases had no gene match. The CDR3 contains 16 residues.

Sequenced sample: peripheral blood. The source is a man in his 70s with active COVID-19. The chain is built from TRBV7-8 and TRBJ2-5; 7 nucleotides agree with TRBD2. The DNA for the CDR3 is TGTGCCAGCAGCCCCAGCGATGGCGGGAGATGGGAGACCCAGTACTTC. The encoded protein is CASSPSDGGRWETQYF.